Listed below are T cell receptor beta chains from one sample, sequenced in a study of T cell responses to AZD1222 COVID-19 vaccine. The table came from immunoSEQ multiplex PCR; TCRdb's copy has only in-frame clones and leaves some out. The sample lists 90,000 to 120,000 clones, around 90% occurring once. This specimen was peripheral blood, taken on day 0 of AZD1222 vaccination. Every receptor here comes from an adult in good health. Each CDR3 is given with its conserved first and last residue. Fields, in order: D gene, J gene, V gene, clone size, CDR3 DNA, CDR3 protein. D genes are given only for firm matches. Size values are once, few and many counts, or a class for expanded clones, and some rows have none.

>-|TRBJ2-7|TRBV6-5|-
TGTGCCAGCAGTTACCCCACTGGTGAGCAGTACTTC
CASSYPTGEQYF
>TRBD1|TRBJ1-1|TRBV7-9|once
TGTGCCAGCAGACGAAGACAGGGCACTGAAGCTTTCTTT
CASRRRQGTEAFF
>-|TRBJ1-4|TRBV29-1|-
TGCAGCGTTGAAGGTCAGGGTTCGTACAAACTGTTTTTT
CSVEGQGSYKLFF
>-|TRBJ2-5|TRBV27|-
TGTGCCAGCGGCCCAAGGGTGGAGACCCAGTACTTC
CASGPRVETQYF
>-|TRBJ2-3|TRBV28|-
TGTGCCAGCAGTTCTCCAGGGCGGGTAGATACGCAGTATTTT
CASSSPGRVDTQYF
>-|TRBJ2-2|TRBV11-2|-
TGTGCCAGCAGCTTAGTTCCGGCGGGGATCACCGGGGAGCTGTTTTTT
CASSLVPAGITGELFF
>TRBD2|TRBJ2-7|TRBV7-8|-
TGTGCCAGCAGGGAGGGACTAGCGCAGTACGAGCAGTACTTC
CASREGLAQYEQYF
>-|TRBJ1-2|TRBV7-9|-
TGTGCCAGCAGCCCAGAGGGGGACCTCAATGGCTACACCTTC
CASSPEGDLNGYTF
>-|TRBJ1-4|TRBV18|-
TGTGCCAGCCTACGGGACGGTAATGAAAAACTGTTTTTT
CASLRDGNEKLFF
>-|TRBJ1-2|TRBV7-2|-
TGTGCCAGCAGCTTAATGCCGTTCGCCAACGGCAACAATGGCTACACCTTC
CASSLMPFANGNNGYTF
>-|TRBJ1-1|TRBV5-1|-
TGCGCCAGCAGCTTGGACAGACAAAACACTGAAGCTTTCTTT
CASSLDRQNTEAFF
>TRBD1|TRBJ1-5|TRBV6-2/TRBV6-3|-
TGTGCCAGCAGTTACTTACAGGGGCGAGGGATCGGCAATCAGCCCCAGCATTTT
CASSYLQGRGIGNQPQHF
>-|TRBJ1-3|TRBV12-5|-
TGTGCTAGTGGTTTGAGGACCGCTGGAAACACCATATATTTT
CASGLRTAGNTIYF
>-|TRBJ2-1|TRBV24-1|-
TGTGCCACCAGTGATTTGCCCGCCGTTGAGCAGTTCTTC
CATSDLPAVEQFF
>-|TRBJ2-3|TRBV19|-
TGTGCCACCCGAGGGACCTCCGGGGATACGCAGTATTTT
CATRGTSGDTQYF
>-|TRBJ2-1|TRBV7-6|-
TGTGCCAGCAGCTCAGCGGATGAGCAGTTCTTC
CASSSADEQFF
>TRBD2|TRBJ2-7|TRBV11-3|-
TGTGCCAGCAGCTTAGCCCCTAGCGGGACTTCCTACGAGCAGTACTTC
CASSLAPSGTSYEQYF
>TRBD1|TRBJ1-6|TRBV11-3|-
TGTGCCAGCAGCTTAGGACAGGGCCCTTCACCCCTCCACTTT
CASSLGQGPSPLHF
>-|TRBJ2-2|TRBV7-7|-
TGTGCTAGCAGCTCGGTGGGGCTAGGGACCGGGGAGCTGTTTTTT
CASSSVGLGTGELFF
>-|TRBJ1-1|TRBV10-3|-
TGTGCCATCAGTGAGAGGGACACTGAAGCTTTCTTT
CAISERDTEAFF
>-|TRBJ1-2|TRBV10-2|-
TGCGCCAGCAGTGGGGGCAGGGGTAACTACGCTGGCTACACCTTC
CASSGGRGNYAGYTF
>TRBD1|TRBJ2-7|TRBV11-3|-
TGTGCCAGCAGCTTTGGGACAGAGTACGAGCAGTACTTC
CASSFGTEYEQYF
>TRBD1|TRBJ1-5|TRBV5-1|-
TGCGCCAGCAGCTTGGAGGGACAGGGGAACCAGCCCCAGCATTTT
CASSLEGQGNQPQHF
>TRBD1|TRBJ1-6|TRBV14|-
TGTGCCAGCAGCCACGGGACAGGGATTACCGCCCGTTATAATTCACCCCTCCACTTT
CASSHGTGITARYNSPLHF
>-|TRBJ1-4|TRBV6-6|once
TGTGCCAGCAGTTACTCAGGCAGGGCGAGTGAAAAACTGTTTTTT
CASSYSGRASEKLFF
>-|TRBJ1-5|TRBV21-1|-
TGTGCCAGCAGCCATGACAGGGGATTTTATCAGCCCCAGCATTTT
CASSHDRGFYQPQHF
>TRBD2|TRBJ2-7|TRBV6-1|-
TGTGCCAGCAGTGATCCCGGGACTAGTGACGAGCAGTACTTC
CASSDPGTSDEQYF
>-|TRBJ1-4|TRBV6-1|-
TGTGCCAGCAGTGAAGCGACAGGAGAAAAACTGTTTTTT
CASSEATGEKLFF
>TRBD1|TRBJ1-1|TRBV11-2|-
TGTGCCAGCAGCTGGGGCGGGACAGGATGGGCTGAAGCTTTCTTT
CASSWGGTGWAEAFF
>-|TRBJ2-1|TRBV21-1|-
TGTGCCAGCAGCCGAGGTAGCGTCATATGGAATGAGCAGTTCTTC
CASSRGSVIWNEQFF
>TRBD2|TRBJ2-1|TRBV19|-
TGTGCCAGTAGTCCAGGACTAGCTTACAATGAGCAGTTCTTC
CASSPGLAYNEQFF
>TRBD1|TRBJ1-2|TRBV3-1/TRBV3-2|-
TGTGCCAGCAGCCAAGACCCTCGCCAGGGGGCACAGAGCTATGGCTACACCTTC
CASSQDPRQGAQSYGYTF
>-|TRBJ1-6|TRBV4-2|-
TGTGCCAGCAGCCAGCGAAGTAGGTCTCCAAGCTCCTATAATTCACCCCTCCACTTT
CASSQRSRSPSSYNSPLHF
>-|TRBJ1-5|TRBV6-8|-
TGTGCCAGCAGTTACTCGACAGGACCAAATCAGCCCCAGCATTTT
CASSYSTGPNQPQHF
>TRBD1|TRBJ2-5|TRBV5-6|-
TGTGCCAGCAGCCCTTACGGACAGGCCCTCCGGGAGACCCAGTACTTC
CASSPYGQALRETQYF
>-|TRBJ2-5|TRBV9|-
TGTGCCAGCAGCGTAGCGGTGGACAGTAGCCAAGAGACCCAGTACTTC
CASSVAVDSSQETQYF
>-|TRBJ2-7|TRBV15|-
TGTGCCACCAGCAGAGATAACGGAGACGAGCAGTACTTC
CATSRDNGDEQYF
>-|TRBJ1-2|TRBV5-4|once
TGTGCCAGCAGCCCCGGGACCCCAATGTCCTATGGCTACACCTTC
CASSPGTPMSYGYTF
>-|TRBJ2-3|TRBV4-2|-
TGTGCCAGCAGCCTCGGAGGAGGGAGAGGAGATACGCAGTATTTT
CASSLGGGRGDTQYF
>-|TRBJ2-1|TRBV19|-
TGTGCCAGTAGTATAGAGGCGGTGGAGCAGTTCTTC
CASSIEAVEQFF
>TRBD1|TRBJ2-5|TRBV18|-
TGTGCCAGCTCACCGACGGGACAGGGTGAGGAGACCCAGTACTTC
CASSPTGQGEETQYF
>-|TRBJ1-1|TRBV2|few
TGTGCCAGCAGTGACGCCAGGTCGGCTTTCTTT
CASSDARSAFF
>-|TRBJ1-4|TRBV6-1|-
TGTGCCAGCAGTGACAGGGCCACTAATGAAAAACTGTTTTTT
CASSDRATNEKLFF
>-|TRBJ1-1|TRBV5-8|-
TGTGCCAGCAGCTTGGCCAGGTTGAACACTGAAGCTTTCTTT
CASSLARLNTEAFF
>TRBD1|TRBJ1-1|TRBV9|-
TGTGCCAGCAGCGCGACAGGGGAGAACACTGAAGCTTTCTTT
CASSATGENTEAFF
>-|TRBJ1-1|TRBV19|-
TGTGCCAGTAGTATATTAGGGGACACGGTAAACACTGAAGCTTTCTTT
CASSILGDTVNTEAFF
>-|TRBJ2-5|TRBV19|-
TGTGCCAGTAGGATGACAGTCGGGGAGACCCAGTACTTC
CASRMTVGETQYF
>TRBD2|TRBJ2-7|TRBV28|once
TGTGCCAGCAGTTTCTTAGCGGGAGGCTCCTCCTACGAGCAGTACTTC
CASSFLAGGSSYEQYF
>-|TRBJ1-1|TRBV19|-
TGTGCCAGTAGTATGGGAAGGGCTAGACCTCTGGAGAACACTGAAGCTTTCTTT
CASSMGRARPLENTEAFF
>TRBD2|TRBJ2-1|TRBV30|-
TGTGCCTGGAGTGTACGTCGTAGCGGGAGGGTATACAATGAGCAGTTCTTC
CAWSVRRSGRVYNEQFF
>-|TRBJ2-3|TRBV21-1|-
TGTGCCAGCAGCAAAGTCTTTGAGGCTCCGGGACCTAGCACAGATACGCAGTATTTT
CASSKVFEAPGPSTDTQYF
>-|TRBJ2-3|TRBV11-3|-
TGTGCCAGCAGCTTAGGGGTCCAGGATACGCAGTATTTT
CASSLGVQDTQYF
>TRBD2|TRBJ2-7|TRBV28|-
TGTGCCAGCAATGGCGGGAGCTCCAACGAGCAGTACTTC
CASNGGSSNEQYF
>TRBD2|TRBJ2-7|TRBV4-2|-
TGTGCCAGCAGCCCCGGGACTACCCCCTACGAGCAGTACTTC
CASSPGTTPYEQYF